This TCR beta chain was obtained from a study of identifying expanded T cells in peripheral blood. V was clipped by 4 bases and J by 0 bases, with 10 bases between them. CDR3 length equals 15 residues. Germline CDR1 is MNHEY and CDR2 is SVGAGI. Study-wide points: About 1.2 clones differed between technical replicates, versus about 17 and 20 over time. Approximately 2-week clone count variance significantly increased as total template count grew.

Collection occurred without any documented infections or immune events in donors. About this clone: Its antigen is still unknown.

Generated by immunoSEQ multiplex PCR, the TCRdb table keeps only in-frame clones and is missing some. The sample yields roughly 86,000 clones, more than 75% seen once. The sequenced sample was blood. This sequence was found in a person aged 18 to 75 in good health. V is TRBV6-5 and J is TRBJ1-5; no firm D call. CDR3 region: CASSLNSYSNQPQHF. DNA for the CDR3: TGTGCCAGCAGTTTAAACAGCTATAGCAATCAGCCCCAGCATTTT.